These 12 T cell receptor beta chains came from one sample sequenced in a study of neoadjuvant anti-PD-1 for oral cavity cancer. Repertoires were generated with immunoSEQ multiplex PCR, while TCRdb's copy carries only in-frame clones and drops some. The sample carries roughly 13,000 clones, 71% recorded once. The source material was PBMCs, sampled before nivolumab (anti-PD-1) treatment. Receptors originate from a person aged 40 to 85 with oral cavity squamous cell carcinoma.

The chain employs TRBV19 and TRBJ1-3, with D perhaps matching TRBD1 (5 bases). This CDR3 has 15 amino acids. Germline loops: CDR1 LNHDA, CDR2 SQIVND (reference sequence). V dropped 5 bases and J dropped 2 bases, with 13 bases sitting between them. CDR3 loop: CASSSRRVPGNTIYF. The DNA of the CDR3 is TGTGCCAGTAGTTCGCGCAGGGTCCCTGGAAACACCATATATTTT.

The chain is built from TRBV7-2 and TRBJ2-3, with 8 bases aligning to TRBD2. The CDR3 consists of 15 residues. The V and J ends lost 5 bases and 6 bases, in that order; junction bases with no gene match: 10. From germline, CDR1 is SGHTA and CDR2 FQGNSA. CDR3 protein: CASSLPTSGMDTQYF. The CDR3 DNA follows: TGTGCCAGCAGCCTTCCTACTAGCGGTATGGATACGCAGTATTTT.

The J gene is TRBJ2-3, the V gene TRBV30; no definite D call. The ends were cut back, 1 base at V and 10 bases at J, with 9 bases in the middle. This CDR3 is built from 11 residues. From germline, CDR1 is GTSNPN and CDR2 SVGIG (reference sequence). CDR3 coding DNA: TGTGCCTGGAGTGCTGAAACGGCGCAGTATTTT. Protein product: CAWSAETAQYF.

The J gene is TRBJ2-5, the V gene TRBV5-6; 9 bases agree with TRBD2. J was trimmed by 2 bases and V by 4 bases; bases with no gene match: 9. Germline loops: CDR1 SGHDT, CDR2 YYEEEE. The CDR3 is 16 residues long. The CDR3 loop is CASSLLAGIGQETQYF. DNA of the CDR3: TGTGCCAGCAGCCTCCTAGCGGGGATTGGGCAAGAGACCCAGTACTTC. The whole variable domain, remainder taken from reference TRBV5-6 and TRBJ2-5, is DAGVTQSPTHLIKTRGQQVTLRCSPKSGHDTVSWYQQALGQGPQFIFQYYEEEERQRGNFPDRFSGHQFPNYSSELNVNALLLGDSALYLCASSLLAGIGQETQYFGPGTRLLVL.

This clone was observed a single time. The V gene is TRBV30, the J gene TRBJ1-4, with TRBD1 identical over 8 bases. This CDR3 region has 13 residues. Per germline, CDR1 GTSNPN and CDR2 SVGIG (reference sequence). V was clipped by 2 bases and J by 5 bases; unmatched bases: 1. This chain's CDR3 is CAWSRTGNEKLFF. CDR3 sequence (DNA): TGTGCCTGGAGTAGGACAGGGAATGAAAAACTGTTTTTT.

This clone has more than one count but fewer than ten. The rearrangement links TRBV4-1 to TRBJ2-5, with 8 nucleotides matching TRBD1. Germline CDR1 is MGHRA and CDR2 is YSYEKL. The CDR3 is 14 amino acids. V lost 6 bases and J lost 3; bases outside the gene matches: 6. The CDR3 DNA is TGCGCCAGCAGTCCCACAGGGGGGAAAGAGACCCAGTACTTC. As protein: CASSPTGGKETQYF.

The DNA for the CDR3 is TGTGCCAGCAGTTTTTGGGGGGATAGGGGATATGGCTACACCTTC. Protein product: CASSFWGDRGYGYTF. The chain carries TRBV27 and TRBJ1-2; a weak D match, TRBD1 (5 bases). Per the germline V gene, CDR1 is MNHEY and CDR2 is SMNVEV (reference sequence). This CDR3 has 15 amino acids. V was pared by 3 bases and J by 5 bases, with 16 bases between.

V and J are TRBV5-4 and TRBJ2-3; D gene ambiguous. V lost 4 bases and J lost 3, with 15 bases in between. The germline gives CDR1 SGHNT, CDR2 YYREEE (reference sequence). The CDR3 length is 15 residues. CDR3 nucleotide sequence: TGTGCCAGCAGCCAAACGCAGCGTTTTACAGATACGCAGTATTTT. Its protein product is CASSQTQRFTDTQYF.

The J gene is TRBJ1-4, the V gene TRBV9; 11 bases line up with TRBD1. This CDR3 comprises 15 residues. The J segment lost 7 bases and the V segment lost 2 bases, leaving 4 bases of the junction unmatched. Germline V gene data show CDR1 as SGDLS and CDR2 as YYNGEE. CDR3 in DNA: TGTGCCAGCAGCGTTGGGACAGGGGGAGTTGAAAAACTGTTTTTT. As protein: CASSVGTGGVEKLFF.

This clone was recorded only once. The V gene is TRBV5-4, the J gene TRBJ2-7, with TRBD2 matching 12 bases. The CDR3 spans 14 residues. Germline CDR1 and CDR2: SGHNT and YYREEE (reference sequence). V gave up 3 bases and J gave up 3 bases; unmatched junction bases: 1. The CDR3 here is CASSSTSGSYEQYF. In DNA form, the CDR3 reads TGTGCCAGCAGCTCGACTAGCGGGAGCTACGAGCAGTACTTC. The entire variable domain, with the rest obtained from reference TRBV5-4 and TRBJ2-7, is as follows: ETGVTQSPTHLIKTRGQQVTLRCSSQSGHNTVSWYQQALGQGPQFIFQYYREEENGRGNFPPRFSGLQFPNYSSELNVNALELDDSALYLCASSSTSGSYEQYFGPGTRLTVT.

The sample holds a few counts of this clone. The rearrangement links TRBV2 to TRBJ1-5; the D is unclear. The CDR3 totals 13 residues. Germline V gene lookup returns CDR1 SNHLY and CDR2 FYNNEI. Trimming cost V 7 bases and J 2 bases, with 9 bases left between them. CDR3 sequence: CASTGEGNQPQHF. The DNA for the CDR3 is TGTGCCAGCACCGGAGAGGGCAATCAGCCCCAGCATTTT.

The chain couples TRBV9 to TRBJ2-5; TRBD2 matches 7 bases. The V and J ends lost 2 bases and 4 bases, in that order; junction bases with no gene match: 5. Germline CDR1 and CDR2: SGDLS and YYNGEE. The length of the CDR3 is 14 residues. The CDR3 here is CASSVALAPETQYF. DNA of the CDR3: TGTGCCAGCAGCGTCGCACTAGCGCCAGAGACCCAGTACTTC.